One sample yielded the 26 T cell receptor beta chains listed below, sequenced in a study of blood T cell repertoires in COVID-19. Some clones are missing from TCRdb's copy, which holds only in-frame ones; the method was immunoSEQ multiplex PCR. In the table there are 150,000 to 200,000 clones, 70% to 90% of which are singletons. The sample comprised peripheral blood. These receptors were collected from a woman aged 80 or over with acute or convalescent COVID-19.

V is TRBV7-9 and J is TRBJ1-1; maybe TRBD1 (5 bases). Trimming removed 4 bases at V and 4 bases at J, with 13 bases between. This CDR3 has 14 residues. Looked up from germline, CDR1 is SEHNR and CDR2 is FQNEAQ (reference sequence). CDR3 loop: CASSSQGSGTEAFF. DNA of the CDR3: TGTGCCAGCAGCTCGCAGGGCTCCGGCACTGAAGCTTTCTTT.

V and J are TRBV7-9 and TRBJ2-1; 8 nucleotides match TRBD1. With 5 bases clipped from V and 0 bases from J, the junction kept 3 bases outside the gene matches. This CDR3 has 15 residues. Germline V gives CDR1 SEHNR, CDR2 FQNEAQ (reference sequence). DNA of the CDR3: TGTGCCAGCAGCCCAGGACAGGGCTCCTACAATGAGCAGTTCTTC. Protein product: CASSPGQGSYNEQFF.

CDR3 in amino acids: CASSPPLLAGATGELFF. The DNA for the CDR3 is TGTGCCAGCAGCCCACCGTTATTAGCGGGAGCCACCGGGGAGCTGTTTTTT. The chain uses TRBV27 and TRBJ2-2; the match to TRBD2 covers 9 bases. The germline CDR1 and CDR2 sequences are MNHEY and SMNVEV (reference sequence). This CDR3 has 17 amino acids. With 6 bases clipped from V and 4 bases from J, the junction kept 12 bases outside the gene matches.

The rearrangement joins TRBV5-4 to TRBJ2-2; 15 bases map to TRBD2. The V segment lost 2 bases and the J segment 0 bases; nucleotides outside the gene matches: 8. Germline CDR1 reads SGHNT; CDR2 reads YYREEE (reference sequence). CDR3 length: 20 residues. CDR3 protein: CASSFPGTSGRTPNTGELFF. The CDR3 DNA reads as TGTGCCAGCAGCTTTCCCGGGACTAGCGGGAGGACGCCGAACACCGGGGAGCTGTTTTTT.

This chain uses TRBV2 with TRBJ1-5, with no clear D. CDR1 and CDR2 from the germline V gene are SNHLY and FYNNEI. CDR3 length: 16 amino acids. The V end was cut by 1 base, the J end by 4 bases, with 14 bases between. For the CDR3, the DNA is TGTGCCAGCAGTGAAGGGATGGCGGCTTTAAATCAGCCCCAGCATTTT. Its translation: CASSEGMAALNQPQHF.

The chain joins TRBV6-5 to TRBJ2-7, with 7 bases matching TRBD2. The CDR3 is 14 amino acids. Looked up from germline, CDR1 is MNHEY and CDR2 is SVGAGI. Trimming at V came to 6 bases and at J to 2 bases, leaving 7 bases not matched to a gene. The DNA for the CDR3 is TGTGCCAGCAGGGGGTGGGGAGGGACCTACGAGCAGTACTTC. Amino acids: CASRGWGGTYEQYF.

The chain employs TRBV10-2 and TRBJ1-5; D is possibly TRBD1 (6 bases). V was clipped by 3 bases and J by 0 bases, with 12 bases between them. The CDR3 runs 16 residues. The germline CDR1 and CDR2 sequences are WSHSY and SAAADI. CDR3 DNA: TGCGCCAGCAGTGATTTGGGGGCCCTTAGCAATCAGCCCCAGCATTTT. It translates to CASSDLGALSNQPQHF.

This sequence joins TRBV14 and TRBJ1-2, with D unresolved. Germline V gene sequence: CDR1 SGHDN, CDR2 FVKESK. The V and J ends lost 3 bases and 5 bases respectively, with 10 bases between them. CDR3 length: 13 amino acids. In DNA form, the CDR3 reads TGTGCCAGCAGCCAGGCGGGCTTTTATGGCTACACCTTC. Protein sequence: CASSQAGFYGYTF. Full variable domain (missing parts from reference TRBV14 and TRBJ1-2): EAGVTQFPSHSVIEKGQTVTLRCDPISGHDNLYWYRRVMGKEIKFLLHFVKESKQDESGMPNNRFLAERTGGTYSTLKVQPAELEDSGVYFCASSQAGFYGYTFGSGTRLTVV.

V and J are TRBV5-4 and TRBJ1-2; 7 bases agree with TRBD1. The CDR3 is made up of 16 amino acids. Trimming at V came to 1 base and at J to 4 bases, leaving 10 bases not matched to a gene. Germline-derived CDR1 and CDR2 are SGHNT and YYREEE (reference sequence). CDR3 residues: CASSLYRTGQFYGYTF. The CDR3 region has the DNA TGTGCCAGCAGCTTGTATCGGACAGGCCAGTTCTATGGCTACACCTTC. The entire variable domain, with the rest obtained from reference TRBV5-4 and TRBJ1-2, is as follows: ETGVTQSPTHLIKTRGQQVTLRCSSQSGHNTVSWYQQALGQGPQFIFQYYREEENGRGNFPPRFSGLQFPNYSSELNVNALELDDSALYLCASSLYRTGQFYGYTFGSGTRLTVV.

Here the CDR3 DNA reads TGCAGCGTTAGAGGACAGGGACCCTACGAGCAGTACTTC. Protein sequence: CSVRGQGPYEQYF. The rearrangement uses TRBV29-1 and TRBJ2-7, with TRBD1 matching 8 bases. Trimming removed 5 bases from V and 2 bases from J; junction bases left unmatched: 5. This CDR3 is built from 13 residues. Germline V lookup: CDR1 SQVTM, CDR2 ANQGSEA.

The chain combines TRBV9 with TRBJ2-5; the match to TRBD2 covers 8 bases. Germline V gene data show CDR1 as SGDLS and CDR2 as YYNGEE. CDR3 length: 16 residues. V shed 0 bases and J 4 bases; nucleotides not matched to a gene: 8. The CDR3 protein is CASSVGAGGLPETQYF. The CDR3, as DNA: TGTGCCAGCAGCGTAGGTGCGGGGGGCCTCCCAGAGACCCAGTACTTC.

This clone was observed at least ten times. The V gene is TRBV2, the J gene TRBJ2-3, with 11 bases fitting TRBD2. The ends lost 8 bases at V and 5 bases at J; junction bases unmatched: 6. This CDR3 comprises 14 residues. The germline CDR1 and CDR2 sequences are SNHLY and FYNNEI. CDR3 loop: CASEELAGEDTQYF. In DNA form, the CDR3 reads TGTGCCAGCGAAGAACTAGCGGGAGAAGATACGCAGTATTTT.

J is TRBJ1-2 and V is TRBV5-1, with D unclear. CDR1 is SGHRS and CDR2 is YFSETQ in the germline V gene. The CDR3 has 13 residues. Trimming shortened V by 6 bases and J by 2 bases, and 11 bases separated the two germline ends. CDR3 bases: TGCGCCAGCACCTATGAGGGAAACTATGGCTACACCTTC. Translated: CASTYEGNYGYTF.

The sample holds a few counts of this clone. DNA of the CDR3: TGTGCCAGCAGTGAAGGCGGGGGCGCAGATACGCAGTATTTT. Protein sequence: CASSEGGGADTQYF. The V and J genes are TRBV6-4 and TRBJ2-3; weak D call: TRBD2 (7 bases). V was cut by 3 bases and J by 4 bases, with 11 bases left in between. The CDR3 consists of 14 residues. Germline assignment: CDR1 MRHNA and CDR2 SNTAGT.

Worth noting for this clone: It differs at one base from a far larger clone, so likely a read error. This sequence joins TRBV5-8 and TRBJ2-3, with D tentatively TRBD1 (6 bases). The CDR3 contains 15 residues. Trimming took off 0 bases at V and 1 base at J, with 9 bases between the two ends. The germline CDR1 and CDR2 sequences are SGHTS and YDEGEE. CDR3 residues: CASSLGGPGTDTQYF. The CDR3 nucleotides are TGTGCCAGCAGCTTGGGGGGGCCCGGCACAGATACGCAGTATTTT.

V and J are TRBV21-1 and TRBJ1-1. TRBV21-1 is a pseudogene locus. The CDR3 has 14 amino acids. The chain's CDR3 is CASSQLRGTAEAFF. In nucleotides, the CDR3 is TGTGCCAGCAGCCAATTGCGGGGGACGGCTGAAGCTTTCTTT.

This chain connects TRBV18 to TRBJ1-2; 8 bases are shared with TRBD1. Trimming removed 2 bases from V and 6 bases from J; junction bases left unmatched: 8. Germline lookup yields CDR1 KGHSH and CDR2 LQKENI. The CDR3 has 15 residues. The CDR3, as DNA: TGTGCCAGCTCACCAGGACAGGGCGGCAGGGATGGCTACACCTTC. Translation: CASSPGQGGRDGYTF.

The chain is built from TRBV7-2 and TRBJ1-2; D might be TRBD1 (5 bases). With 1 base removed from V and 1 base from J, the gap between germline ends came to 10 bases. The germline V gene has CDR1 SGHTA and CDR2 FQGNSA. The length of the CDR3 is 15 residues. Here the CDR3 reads CASSLGTGLNYGYTF. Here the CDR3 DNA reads TGTGCCAGCAGCTTAGGGACGGGACTTAACTATGGCTACACCTTC.

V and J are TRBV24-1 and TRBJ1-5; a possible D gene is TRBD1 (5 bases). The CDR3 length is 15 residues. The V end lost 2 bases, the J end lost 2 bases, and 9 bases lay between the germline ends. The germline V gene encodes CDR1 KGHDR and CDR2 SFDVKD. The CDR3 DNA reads TGTGCCACCAGTGATTCAGGGCCAGGCAATCAGCCCCAGCATTTT. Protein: CATSDSGPGNQPQHF.

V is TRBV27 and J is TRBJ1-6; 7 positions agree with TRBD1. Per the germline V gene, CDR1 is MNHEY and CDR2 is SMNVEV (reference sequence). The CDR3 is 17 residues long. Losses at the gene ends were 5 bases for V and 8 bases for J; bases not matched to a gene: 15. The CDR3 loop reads CASSPSTRGTRYSPLHF. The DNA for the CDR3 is TGTGCCAGCAGTCCGTCAACCAGGGGGACGCGGTATTCACCCCTCCACTTT.

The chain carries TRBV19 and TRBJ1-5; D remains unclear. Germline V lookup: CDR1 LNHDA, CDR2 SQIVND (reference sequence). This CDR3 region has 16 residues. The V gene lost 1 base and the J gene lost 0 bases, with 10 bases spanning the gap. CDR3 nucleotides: TGTGCCAGTAGTATAGCGAGCGACTATAGCAATCAGCCCCAGCATTTT. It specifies CASSIASDYSNQPQHF.

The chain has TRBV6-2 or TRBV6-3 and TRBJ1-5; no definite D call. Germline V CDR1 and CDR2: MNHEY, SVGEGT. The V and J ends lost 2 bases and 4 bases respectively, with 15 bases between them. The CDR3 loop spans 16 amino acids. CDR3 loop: CASSYPPHSPNQPQHF. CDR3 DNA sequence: TGTGCCAGCAGTTACCCTCCTCACAGTCCTAATCAGCCCCAGCATTTT.

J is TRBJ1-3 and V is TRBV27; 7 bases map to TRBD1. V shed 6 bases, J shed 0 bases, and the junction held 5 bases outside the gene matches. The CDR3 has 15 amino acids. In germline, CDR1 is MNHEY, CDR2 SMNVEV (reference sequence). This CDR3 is CASSHRGSSGNTIYF. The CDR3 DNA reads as TGTGCCAGCAGCCACAGGGGATCCTCTGGAAACACCATATATTTT.

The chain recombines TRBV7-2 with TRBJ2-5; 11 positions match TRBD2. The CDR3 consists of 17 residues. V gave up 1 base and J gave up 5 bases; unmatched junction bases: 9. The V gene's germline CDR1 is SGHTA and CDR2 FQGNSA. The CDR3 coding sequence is TGTGCCAGCAGCTTAGTGCGTAGCGGGGGGGCTCGGGAGACCCAGTACTTC. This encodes CASSLVRSGGARETQYF.

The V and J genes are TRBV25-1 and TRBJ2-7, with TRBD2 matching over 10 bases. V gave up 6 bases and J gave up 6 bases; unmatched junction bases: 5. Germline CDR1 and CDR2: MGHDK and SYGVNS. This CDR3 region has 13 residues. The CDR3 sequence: CASRLAGVPEQYF. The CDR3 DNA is TGTGCCAGCAGGCTAGCGGGAGTACCCGAGCAGTACTTC.

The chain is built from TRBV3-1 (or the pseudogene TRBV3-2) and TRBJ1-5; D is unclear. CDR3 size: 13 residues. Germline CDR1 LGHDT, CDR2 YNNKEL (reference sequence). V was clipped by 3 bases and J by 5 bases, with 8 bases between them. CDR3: CASSQRTDQPQHF. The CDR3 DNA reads TGTGCCAGCAGCCAGAGAACCGATCAGCCCCAGCATTTT.